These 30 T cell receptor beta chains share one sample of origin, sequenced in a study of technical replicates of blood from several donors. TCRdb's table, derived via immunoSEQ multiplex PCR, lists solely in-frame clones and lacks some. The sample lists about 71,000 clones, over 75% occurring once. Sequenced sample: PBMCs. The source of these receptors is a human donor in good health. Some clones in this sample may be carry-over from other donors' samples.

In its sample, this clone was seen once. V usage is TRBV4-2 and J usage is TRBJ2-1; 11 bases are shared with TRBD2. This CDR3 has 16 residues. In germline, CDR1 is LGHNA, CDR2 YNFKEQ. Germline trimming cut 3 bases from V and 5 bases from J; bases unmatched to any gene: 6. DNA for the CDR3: TGTGCCAGCAGCCAGGGGGCGGGACTAGCGGACAATGAGCAGTTCTTC. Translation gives CASSQGAGLADNEQFF.

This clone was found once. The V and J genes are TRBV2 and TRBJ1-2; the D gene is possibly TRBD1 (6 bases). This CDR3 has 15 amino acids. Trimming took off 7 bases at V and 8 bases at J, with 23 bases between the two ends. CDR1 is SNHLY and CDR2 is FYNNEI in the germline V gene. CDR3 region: CASTLSGAGQGGYTF. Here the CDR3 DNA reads TGTGCCAGCACCCTGAGTGGTGCCGGCCAGGGGGGCTACACCTTC.

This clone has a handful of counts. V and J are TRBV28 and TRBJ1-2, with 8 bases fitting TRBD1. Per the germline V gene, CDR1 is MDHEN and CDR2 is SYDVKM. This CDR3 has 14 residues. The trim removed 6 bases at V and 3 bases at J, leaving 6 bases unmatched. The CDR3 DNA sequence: TGTGCCAGCAGGAGCCAGGGGGCTCACTATGGCTACACCTTC. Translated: CASRSQGAHYGYTF.

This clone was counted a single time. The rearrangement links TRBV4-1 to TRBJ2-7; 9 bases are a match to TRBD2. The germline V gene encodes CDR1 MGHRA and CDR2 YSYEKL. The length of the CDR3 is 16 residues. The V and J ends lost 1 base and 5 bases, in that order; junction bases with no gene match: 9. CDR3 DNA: TGCGCCAGCAGCCAAGTTGGGGCTAGCGGGGAGGACGAGCAGTACTTC. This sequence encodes CASSQVGASGEDEQYF.

The CDR3 region has the DNA TGCAGCGTTGGACTGGGACTAGGGAGCACCGGGGAGCTGTTTTTT. Amino acids: CSVGLGLGSTGELFF. The rearrangement links TRBV29-1 to TRBJ2-2, with TRBD2 matching over 8 bases. Germline-derived CDR1 and CDR2 are SQVTM and ANQGSEA. After removal of 4 bases from V and 4 bases from J, the junction contained 8 bases not matched to a gene. The CDR3 consists of 15 residues.

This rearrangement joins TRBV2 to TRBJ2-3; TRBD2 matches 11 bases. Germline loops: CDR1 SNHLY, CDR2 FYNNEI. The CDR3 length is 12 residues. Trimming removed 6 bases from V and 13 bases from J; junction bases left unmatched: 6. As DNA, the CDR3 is TGTGCCAGCAGGATTAGCGGGGGGGAGAAGTATTTT. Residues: CASRISGGEKYF.

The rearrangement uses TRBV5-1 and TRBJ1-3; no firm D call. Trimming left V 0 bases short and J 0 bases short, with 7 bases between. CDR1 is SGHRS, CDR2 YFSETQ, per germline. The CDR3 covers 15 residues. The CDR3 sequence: CASSLASVSGNTIYF. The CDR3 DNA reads TGCGCCAGCAGCTTGGCCTCGGTCTCTGGAAACACCATATATTTT.

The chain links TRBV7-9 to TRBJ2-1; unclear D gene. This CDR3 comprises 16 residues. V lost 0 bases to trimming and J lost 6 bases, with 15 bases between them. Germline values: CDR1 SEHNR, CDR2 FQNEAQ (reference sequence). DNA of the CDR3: TGTGCCAGCAGCTTAGCGACTGGAATGTCGAGCAATGAGCAGTTCTTC. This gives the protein CASSLATGMSSNEQFF.

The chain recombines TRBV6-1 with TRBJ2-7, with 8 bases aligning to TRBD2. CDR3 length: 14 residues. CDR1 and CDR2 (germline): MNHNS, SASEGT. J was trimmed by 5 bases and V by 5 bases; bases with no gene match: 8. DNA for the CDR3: TGTGCCAGCAGTATCATCGGGACTAGTCACGAGCAGTACTTC. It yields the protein CASSIIGTSHEQYF.

The CDR3: CATSRDGDQPQHF. The DNA for the CDR3 is TGTGCCACCAGCAGGGACGGGGATCAGCCCCAGCATTTT. The rearrangement joins TRBV15 to TRBJ1-5; D call uncertain. Germline V gene data show CDR1 as LNHNV and CDR2 as YYDKDF (reference sequence). The CDR3 consists of 13 residues. Trimming shortened V by 3 bases and J by 5 bases, and 8 bases separated the two germline ends.

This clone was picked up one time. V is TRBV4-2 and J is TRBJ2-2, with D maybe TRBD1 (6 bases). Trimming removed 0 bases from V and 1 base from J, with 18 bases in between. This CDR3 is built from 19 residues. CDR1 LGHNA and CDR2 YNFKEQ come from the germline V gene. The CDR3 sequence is CASSQDRTGRTQNTGELFF. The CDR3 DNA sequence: TGTGCCAGCAGCCAAGATCGCACAGGGCGAACGCAGAACACCGGGGAGCTGTTTTTT.

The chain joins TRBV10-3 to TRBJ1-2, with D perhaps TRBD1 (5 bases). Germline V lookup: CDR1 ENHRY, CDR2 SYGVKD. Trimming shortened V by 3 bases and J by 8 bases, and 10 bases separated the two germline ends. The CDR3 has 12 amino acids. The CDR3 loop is CAISDSGPGYTF. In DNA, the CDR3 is TGTGCCATCAGTGACTCAGGGCCCGGCTACACCTTC.

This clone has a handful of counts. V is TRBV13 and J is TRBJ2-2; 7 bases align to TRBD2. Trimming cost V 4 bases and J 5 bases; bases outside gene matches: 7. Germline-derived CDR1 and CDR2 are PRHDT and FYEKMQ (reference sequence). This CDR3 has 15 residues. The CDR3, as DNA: TGTGCCAGCAGCTCGCTAGCGGTGGGGACCGGGGAGCTGTTTTTT. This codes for CASSSLAVGTGELFF.

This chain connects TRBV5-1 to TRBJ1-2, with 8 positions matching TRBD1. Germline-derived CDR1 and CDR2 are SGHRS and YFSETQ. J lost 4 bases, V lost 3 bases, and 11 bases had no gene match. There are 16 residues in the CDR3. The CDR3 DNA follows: TGCGCCAGCAGCTCAAGGCCGGGACAGGTTCGCTATGGCTACACCTTC. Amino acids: CASSSRPGQVRYGYTF.

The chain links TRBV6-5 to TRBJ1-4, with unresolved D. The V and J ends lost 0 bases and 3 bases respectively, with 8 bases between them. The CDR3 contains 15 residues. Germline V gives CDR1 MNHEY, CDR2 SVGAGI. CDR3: CASSYSQLPNEKLFF. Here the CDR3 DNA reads TGTGCCAGCAGTTACTCGCAACTCCCTAATGAAAAACTGTTTTTT.

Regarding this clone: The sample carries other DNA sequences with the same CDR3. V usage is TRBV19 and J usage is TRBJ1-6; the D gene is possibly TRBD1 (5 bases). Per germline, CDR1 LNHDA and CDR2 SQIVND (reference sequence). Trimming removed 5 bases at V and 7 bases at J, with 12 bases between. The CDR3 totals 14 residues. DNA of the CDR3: TGTGCCAGTAGTGTGCAGGGTGGAAATTCACCCCTCCACTTT. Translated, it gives CASSVQGGNSPLHF.

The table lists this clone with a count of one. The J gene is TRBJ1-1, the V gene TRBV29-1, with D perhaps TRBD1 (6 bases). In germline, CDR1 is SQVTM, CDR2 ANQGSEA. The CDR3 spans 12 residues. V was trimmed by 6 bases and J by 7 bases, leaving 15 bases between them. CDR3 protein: CSVAGERIEAFF. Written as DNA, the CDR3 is TGCAGCGTCGCAGGGGAAAGAATTGAAGCTTTCTTT.

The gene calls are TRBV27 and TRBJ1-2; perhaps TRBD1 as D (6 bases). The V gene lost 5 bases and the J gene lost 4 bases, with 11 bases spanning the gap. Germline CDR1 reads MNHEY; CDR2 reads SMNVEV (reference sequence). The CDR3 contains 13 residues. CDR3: CASSNDRTYGYTF. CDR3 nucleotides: TGTGCCAGCAGTAACGACAGGACCTATGGCTACACCTTC.

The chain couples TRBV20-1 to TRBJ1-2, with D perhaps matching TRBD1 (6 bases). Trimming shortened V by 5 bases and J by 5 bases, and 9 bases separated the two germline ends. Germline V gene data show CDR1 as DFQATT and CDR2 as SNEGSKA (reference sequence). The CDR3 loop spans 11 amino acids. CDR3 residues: CSAGQGYGYTF. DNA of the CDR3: TGCAGTGCTGGGCAGGGGTATGGCTACACCTTC.

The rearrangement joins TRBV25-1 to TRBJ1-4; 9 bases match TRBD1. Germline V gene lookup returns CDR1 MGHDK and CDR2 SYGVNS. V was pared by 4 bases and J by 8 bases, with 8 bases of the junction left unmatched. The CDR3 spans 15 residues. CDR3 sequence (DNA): TGTGCCAGCAGTGTACAGGGGGCTTTCGGAGAAAAACTGTTTTTT. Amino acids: CASSVQGAFGEKLFF.

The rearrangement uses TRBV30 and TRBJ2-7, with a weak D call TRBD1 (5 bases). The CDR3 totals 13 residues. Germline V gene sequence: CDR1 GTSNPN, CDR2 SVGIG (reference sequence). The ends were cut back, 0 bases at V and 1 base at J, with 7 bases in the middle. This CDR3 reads CAWSVRQSYEQYF. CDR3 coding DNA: TGTGCCTGGAGTGTACGACAGTCCTACGAGCAGTACTTC.

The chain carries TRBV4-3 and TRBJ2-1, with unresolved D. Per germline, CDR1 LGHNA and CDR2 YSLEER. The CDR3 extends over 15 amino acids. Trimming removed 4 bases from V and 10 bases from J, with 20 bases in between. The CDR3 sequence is CASSRDTGYGGEQFF. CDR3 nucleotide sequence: TGCGCCAGCAGCCGAGACACGGGTTACGGTGGAGAGCAGTTCTTC.

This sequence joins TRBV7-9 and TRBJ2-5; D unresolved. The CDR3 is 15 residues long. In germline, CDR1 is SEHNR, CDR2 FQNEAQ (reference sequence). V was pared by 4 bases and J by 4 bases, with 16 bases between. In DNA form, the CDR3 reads TGTGCCAGCAGCTCAAGTACTACGGTTCGAGAGACCCAGTACTTC. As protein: CASSSSTTVRETQYF.

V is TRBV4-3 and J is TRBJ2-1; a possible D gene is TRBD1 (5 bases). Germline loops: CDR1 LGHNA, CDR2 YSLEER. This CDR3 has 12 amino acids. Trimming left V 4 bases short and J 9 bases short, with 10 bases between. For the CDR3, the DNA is TGCGCCAGCAGCCGCAGGGAATCTGAGCAGTTCTTC. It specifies CASSRRESEQFF.

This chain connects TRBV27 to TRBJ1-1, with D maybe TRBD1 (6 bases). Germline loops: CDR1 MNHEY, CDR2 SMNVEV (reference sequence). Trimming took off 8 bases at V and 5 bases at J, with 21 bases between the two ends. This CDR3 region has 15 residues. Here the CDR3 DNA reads TGTGCCAGCTACACCGGGGGGGGCGTTGGGACTGAAGCTTTCTTT. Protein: CASYTGGGVGTEAFF.

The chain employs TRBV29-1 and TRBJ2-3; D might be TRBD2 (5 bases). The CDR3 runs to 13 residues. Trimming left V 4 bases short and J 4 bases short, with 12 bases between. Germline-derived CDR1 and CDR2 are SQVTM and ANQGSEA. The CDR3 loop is CSVAGEGADTQYF. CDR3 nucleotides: TGCAGCGTTGCCGGGGAAGGCGCAGATACGCAGTATTTT.

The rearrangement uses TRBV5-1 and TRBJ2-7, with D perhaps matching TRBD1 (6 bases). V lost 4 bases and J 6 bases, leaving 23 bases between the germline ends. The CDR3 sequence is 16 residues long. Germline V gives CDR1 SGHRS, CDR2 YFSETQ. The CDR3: CASSETWGRGISEQYF. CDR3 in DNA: TGCGCCAGCAGCGAAACTTGGGGCAGGGGAATATCCGAGCAGTACTTC.

The CDR3 nucleotides are TGTGCCAGCAGCCAAGATACGGGGGGGAGCTTGGAGACCCAGTACTTC. This codes for CASSQDTGGSLETQYF. The rearrangement uses TRBV4-2 and TRBJ2-5; 8 bases match TRBD2. V trimming: 0 bases; J trimming: 5 bases; junction bases outside the gene matches: 8. The V gene's germline CDR1 is LGHNA and CDR2 YNFKEQ. The CDR3 has 16 amino acids.

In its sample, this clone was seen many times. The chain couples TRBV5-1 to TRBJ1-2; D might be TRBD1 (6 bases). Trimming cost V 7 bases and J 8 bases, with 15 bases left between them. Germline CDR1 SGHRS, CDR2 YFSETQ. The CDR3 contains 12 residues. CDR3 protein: CASRGGAGGYTF. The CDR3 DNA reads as TGCGCCAGCCGCGGGGGGGCAGGAGGCTACACCTTC.

The CDR3 DNA reads as TGTGCCAGCAGTGAACAGGCCAACGCCTACGAGCAGTACTTC. This encodes CASSEQANAYEQYF. The chain uses TRBV6-1 and TRBJ2-7; no definite D call. The CDR3 extends over 14 amino acids. Trimming took off 2 bases at V and 2 bases at J, with 10 bases between the two ends. Germline V gene data show CDR1 as MNHNS and CDR2 as SASEGT.